The source of this TCR beta chain is a study of response to subunit inactivated influenza vaccine. TCRdb reanalysed the RT-PCR reads using MiXCR and keeps one entry per CDR3 protein. This sample has 500,000 to 700,000 distinct CDR3 sequences; under 25% occur once, and the top ten carry 2.5% to 3.5%. Trimming cost V 5 bases and J 5 bases; bases outside gene matches: 8. This CDR3 region has 15 residues. Germline values: CDR1 SGHDN, CDR2 FVKESK. The sample was also reused in another study, on T cells expressing NK-cell markers. That publication notes: With UMIs, 5'RACE template switching was used to make TCR beta cDNA.

The sequence came from a man aged 45-60 years who received an inactivated influenza vaccine. The J gene is TRBJ2-1, the V gene TRBV14; 8 nucleotides agree with TRBD2. The sample here was CD4+ T cells sorted from PBMCs, taken about 13 days after vaccination. The CDR3 spells CASSVGLGRNNEQFF. CDR3 in DNA: TGTGCCAGCAGCGTGGGACTAGGGCGAAACAATGAGCAGTTCTTC.